This TCR beta chain derives from a study of blood T cell repertoires in COVID-19. Clones were sequenced by immunoSEQ multiplex PCR, and TCRdb holds only the in-frame ones, with some missing. The profile covers about 250,000 clones, with 83% appearing a single time and about 3.6% taken by the ten largest. In germline, CDR1 is SGHVS, CDR2 FQNEAQ. The ends lost 5 bases at V and 6 bases at J; junction bases unmatched: 16. The CDR3 runs 17 residues. The sequenced material came from PBMCs or T cells enriched from blood (not recorded which). The source of this sequence is a woman aged 40-49 years who had been exposed to COVID-19. The J gene is TRBJ1-1, the V gene TRBV7-8, with 9 bases that match TRBD1. The CDR3 DNA follows: TGTGCCAGCAGCCCCCCAATAGGGACAGGGACGTTTTCTGAAGCTTTCTTT. This encodes CASSPPIGTGTFSEAFF.